This TCR beta chain was documented in a study of CD8 T cells in ankylosing spondylitis. For TCR beta, libraries came from quantitative 5'-RACE with molecular barcodes. TCRdb itself ran the 5' RACE reads through MiXCR, one entry per CDR3 protein. The sample carries about 400,000 distinct CDR3 sequences, 20% to 25% recorded once. This clonotype was found a few times. Its antigen remains unknown. Study findings and constraints: Disease-linked clones, CD8+, were relatively rare in peripheral blood. Prior literature has documented some motif variants in synovial fluid and blood from reactive arthritis. Seemingly distinctive of ankylosing spondylitis blood was a TCR beta motif formed by eight highly homologous variants.

The source of this sequence is a male donor with ankylosing spondylitis. Sequenced sample: blood, either unsorted or a sorted T cell fraction (not recorded which).

CDR3 DNA sequence: TGCAGTGCTAGCGGGCCCACTCCCGCCCCCGGCGGGGAGACCCAGTACTTC. This sequence encodes CSASGPTPAPGGETQYF. V usage is TRBV20-1 and J usage is TRBJ2-5; possibly TRBD2 for D (5 bases). V was shortened by 3 bases and J by 5 bases, with 25 bases between the two germline ends. This CDR3 has 17 amino acids. Germline CDR1 is DFQATT and CDR2 is SNEGSKA (reference sequence).